This T cell receptor beta chain was retrieved from a study of post-analysis software for immune sequencing data. Whole-study context: Progressive-relapsing, secondary progressive and relapsing-remitting multiple sclerosis were among the disease courses included.

Overall study results and limits: A significant reduction in normalized Chao1 diversity was observed in multiple sclerosis patients versus controls. Five or six TRBV segments, TRBV5-6, TRBV5-1 and TRBV20-1 among them, were found more frequent in patients than controls.

Germline V gene data show CDR1 as MNHNY and CDR2 as SVGAGI (reference sequence). V lost 5 bases and J lost 3; bases outside the gene matches: 12. The CDR3 loop spans 16 amino acids. Regarding this clonotype: Its specificity is not known.

TCR beta cDNA libraries included unique molecular identifiers. It was from approximately 0.91 to 9.4 million T cells that 500,000 to 600,000 cDNA molecules came. One entry per CDR3 protein, called by TCRdb with MiXCR from the PCR reads. This sample has 700,000 to 900,000 distinct CDR3 sequences, with around 45% found just once. This clonotype originated in a girl aged 5-17 years with multiple sclerosis. This rearrangement joins TRBV6-6 to TRBJ2-7, with TRBD1 matching over 8 bases. What was sequenced was blood. CDR3 amino acids: CASSAPRQGFRYEQYF. The CDR3 DNA sequence: TGTGCCAGCAGTGCCCCCCGACAGGGGTTCCGCTACGAGCAGTACTTC.